This T cell receptor (beta chain) comes out of a study of shared clonotypes between healthy human individuals. Selected positively for CCR7 and CD45RO-negative, naive CD8 cells excluded terminally differentiated effector memory CD45RA+ cells. CDR1 SQVTM and CDR2 ANQGSEA come from the germline V gene. V lost 6 bases, J lost 4 bases, and 8 bases stayed unmatched. The CDR3 consists of 15 residues. Generated by immunoSEQ multiplex PCR, the TCRdb table keeps only in-frame clones and is missing some. The sample includes around 2.1 million clones, 93% seen only once; the top ten take around 1.7%. Study-wide results and caveats: The study found lower generation probabilities in non-shared clonotypes than in those shared by all four donors.

This clone was seen only once. The antigen is undetermined. The chain employs TRBV29-1 and TRBJ2-3; 12 bases are a match to TRBD2. The source is a young man in good health. Some clones in this sample may be carry-over from other donors' samples. Sequencing was carried out using naive CD8+ T cells from PBMCs. The CDR3 DNA sequence: TGCAGCGTGACCCCGACTAGCGGGAGCGCAGATACGCAGTATTTT. As protein: CSVTPTSGSADTQYF.